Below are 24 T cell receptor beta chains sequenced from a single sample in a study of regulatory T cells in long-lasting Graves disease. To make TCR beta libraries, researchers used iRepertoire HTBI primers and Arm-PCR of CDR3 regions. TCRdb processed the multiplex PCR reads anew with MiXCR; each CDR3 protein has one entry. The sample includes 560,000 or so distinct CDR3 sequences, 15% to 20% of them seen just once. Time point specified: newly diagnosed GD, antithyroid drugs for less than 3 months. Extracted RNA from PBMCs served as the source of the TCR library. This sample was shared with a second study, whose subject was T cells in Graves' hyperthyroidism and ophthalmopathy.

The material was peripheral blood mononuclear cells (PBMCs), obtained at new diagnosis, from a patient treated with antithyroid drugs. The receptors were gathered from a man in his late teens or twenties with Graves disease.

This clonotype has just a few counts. The CDR3, as DNA: TGTGCCAGCAGCCAAGATCTAGCGGGGAGCTCCTACGAGCAGTACTTC. Its protein product is CASSQDLAGSSYEQYF. This chain joins TRBV3-1 and TRBJ2-7; 9 bases map to TRBD2. Per the germline V gene, CDR1 is LGHDT and CDR2 is YNNKEL (reference sequence). This CDR3 region has 16 residues. The V and J ends lost 0 bases and 0 bases, in that order; junction bases with no gene match: 3.

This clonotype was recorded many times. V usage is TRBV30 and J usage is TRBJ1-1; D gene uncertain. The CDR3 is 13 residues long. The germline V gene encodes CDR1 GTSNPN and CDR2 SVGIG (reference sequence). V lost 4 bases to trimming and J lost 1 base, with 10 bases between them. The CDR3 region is CAWNSQTNTEAFF. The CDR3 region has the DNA TGTGCCTGGAATTCGCAGACGAACACTGAAGCTTTCTTT.

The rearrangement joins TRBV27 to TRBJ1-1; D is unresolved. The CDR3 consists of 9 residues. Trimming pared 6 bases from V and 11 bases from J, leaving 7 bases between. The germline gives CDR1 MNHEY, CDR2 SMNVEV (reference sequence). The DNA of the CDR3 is TGTGCCAGCAGCCCCTGGGCTTTCTTT. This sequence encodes CASSPWAFF.

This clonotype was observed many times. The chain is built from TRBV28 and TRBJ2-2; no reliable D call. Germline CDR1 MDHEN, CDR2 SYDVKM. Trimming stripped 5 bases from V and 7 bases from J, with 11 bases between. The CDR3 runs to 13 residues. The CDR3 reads CASSTRTSGELFF. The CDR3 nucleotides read TGTGCCAGCAGTACCCGGACGAGCGGGGAGCTGTTTTTT.

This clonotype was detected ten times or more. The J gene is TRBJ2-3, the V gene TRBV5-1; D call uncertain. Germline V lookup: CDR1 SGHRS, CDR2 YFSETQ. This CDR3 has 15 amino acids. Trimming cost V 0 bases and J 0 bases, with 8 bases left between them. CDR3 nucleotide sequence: TGCGCCAGCAGCTTGGGACACTCTAGCACAGATACGCAGTATTTT. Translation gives CASSLGHSSTDTQYF.

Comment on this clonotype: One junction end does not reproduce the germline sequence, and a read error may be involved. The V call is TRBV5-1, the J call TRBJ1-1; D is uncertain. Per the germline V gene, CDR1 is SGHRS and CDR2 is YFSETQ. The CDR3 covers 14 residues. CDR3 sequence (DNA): TGTGCCAGCAGCTTGGGTCAGACGAACACTGAAGCTTTCTTT. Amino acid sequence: CASSLGQTNTEAFF.

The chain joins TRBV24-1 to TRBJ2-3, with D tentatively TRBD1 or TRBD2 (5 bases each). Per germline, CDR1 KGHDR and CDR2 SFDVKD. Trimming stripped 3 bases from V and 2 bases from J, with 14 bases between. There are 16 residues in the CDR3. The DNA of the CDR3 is TGTGCCACCAGTGATGGGACCCACGGACCCACAGATACGCAGTATTTT. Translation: CATSDGTHGPTDTQYF.

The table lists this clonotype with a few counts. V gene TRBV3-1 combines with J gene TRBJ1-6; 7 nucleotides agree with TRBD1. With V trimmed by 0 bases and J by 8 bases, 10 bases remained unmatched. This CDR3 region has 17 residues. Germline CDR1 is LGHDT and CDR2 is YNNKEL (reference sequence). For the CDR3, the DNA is TGTGCCAGCAGCCAAGATACCCTACAGGGGCCGGATTCACCCCTCCACTTT. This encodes CASSQDTLQGPDSPLHF.

CDR3 DNA: TGTGCCTGGAGCGATTCCTTCATCTCAGGCCGGCAGTACTTC. It is translated as CAWSDSFISGRQYF. The chain couples TRBV30 to TRBJ2-7, with D unclear. Trimming removed 3 bases from V and 9 bases from J, with 21 bases in between. Per germline, CDR1 GTSNPN and CDR2 SVGIG (reference sequence). The CDR3 covers 14 residues. The full variable domain, completed using reference TRBV30 and TRBJ2-7, is SQTIHQWPATLVQPVGSPLSLECTVEGTSNPNLYWYRQAAGRGLQLLFYSVGIGQISSEVPQNLSASRPQDRQFILSSKKLLLSDSGFYLCAWSDSFISGRQYFGPGTRLTVT.

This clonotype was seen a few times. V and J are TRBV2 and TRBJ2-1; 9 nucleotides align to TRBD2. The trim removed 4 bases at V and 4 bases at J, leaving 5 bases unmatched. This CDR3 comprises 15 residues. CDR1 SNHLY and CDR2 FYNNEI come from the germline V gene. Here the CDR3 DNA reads TGTGCCAGCAGTGGAGCGGGAGGTGGTTACAATGAGCAGTTCTTC. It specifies CASSGAGGGYNEQFF.

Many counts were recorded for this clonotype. The CDR3 here is CASSWVTGTSGMDEQFF. CDR3 nucleotides: TGCGCCAGCAGCTGGGTTACCGGGACTAGCGGGATGGATGAGCAGTTCTTC. The rearrangement links TRBV5-1 to TRBJ2-1; 13 positions match TRBD2. Trimming at V came to 3 bases and at J to 8 bases, leaving 11 bases not matched to a gene. CDR1 and CDR2 from the germline V gene are SGHRS and YFSETQ. This CDR3 is built from 17 residues.

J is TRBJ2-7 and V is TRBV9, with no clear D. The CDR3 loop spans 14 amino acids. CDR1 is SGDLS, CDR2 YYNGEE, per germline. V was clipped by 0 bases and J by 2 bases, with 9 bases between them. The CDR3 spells CASSVEVGAYEQYF. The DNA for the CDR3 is TGTGCCAGCAGCGTAGAGGTCGGAGCCTACGAGCAGTACTTC.

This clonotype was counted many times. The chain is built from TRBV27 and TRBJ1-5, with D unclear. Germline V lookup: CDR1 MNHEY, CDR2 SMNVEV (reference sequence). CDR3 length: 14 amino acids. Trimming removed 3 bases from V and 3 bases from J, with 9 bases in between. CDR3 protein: CASSLREANQPQHF. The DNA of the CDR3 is TGTGCCAGCAGTTTGCGGGAGGCCAATCAGCCCCAGCATTTT.

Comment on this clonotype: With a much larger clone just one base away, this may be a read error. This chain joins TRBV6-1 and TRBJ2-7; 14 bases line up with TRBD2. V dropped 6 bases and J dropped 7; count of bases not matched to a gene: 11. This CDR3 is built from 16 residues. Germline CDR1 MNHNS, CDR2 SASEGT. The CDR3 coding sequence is TGTGCCAGCAGGGGACAGGGACTAGCGGGAGTTGGTGAGCAGTACTTC. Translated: CASRGQGLAGVGEQYF.

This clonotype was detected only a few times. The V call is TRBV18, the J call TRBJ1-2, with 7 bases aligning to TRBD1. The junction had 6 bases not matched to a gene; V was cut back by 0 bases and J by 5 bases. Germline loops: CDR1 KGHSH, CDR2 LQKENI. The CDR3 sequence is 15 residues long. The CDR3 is CASSPPGTELYGYTF. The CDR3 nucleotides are TGTGCCAGCTCACCACCCGGGACAGAGTTATATGGCTACACCTTC.

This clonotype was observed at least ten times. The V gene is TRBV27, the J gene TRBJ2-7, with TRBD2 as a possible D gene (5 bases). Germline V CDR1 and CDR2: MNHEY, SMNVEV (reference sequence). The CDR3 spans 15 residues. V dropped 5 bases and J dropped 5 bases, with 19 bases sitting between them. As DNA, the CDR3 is TGTGCCAGCAGTCGATCCGTGGGAGTCCGGAACGAGCAGTACTTC. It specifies CASSRSVGVRNEQYF.

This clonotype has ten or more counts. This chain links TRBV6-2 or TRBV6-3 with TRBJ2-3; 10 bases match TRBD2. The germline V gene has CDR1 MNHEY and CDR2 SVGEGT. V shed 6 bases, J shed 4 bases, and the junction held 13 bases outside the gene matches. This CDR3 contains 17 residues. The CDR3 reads CASSQVRTSGRADTQYF. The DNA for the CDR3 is TGTGCCAGCAGCCAGGTGCGGACTAGCGGTAGGGCAGATACGCAGTATTTT.

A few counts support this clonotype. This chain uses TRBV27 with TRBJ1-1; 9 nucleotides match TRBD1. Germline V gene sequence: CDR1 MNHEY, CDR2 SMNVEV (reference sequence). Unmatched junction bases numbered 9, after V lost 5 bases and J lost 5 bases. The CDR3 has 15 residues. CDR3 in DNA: TGTGCCAGCAGTAACGCCCGGGACAGGGCTACTGAAGCTTTCTTT. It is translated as CASSNARDRATEAFF.

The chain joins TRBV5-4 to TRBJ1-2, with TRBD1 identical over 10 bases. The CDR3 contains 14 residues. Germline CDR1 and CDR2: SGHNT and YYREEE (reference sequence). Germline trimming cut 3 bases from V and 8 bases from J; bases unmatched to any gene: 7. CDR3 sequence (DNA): TGTGCCAGCAGCTCCGGGACAGGGGCTGGGGGCTACACCTTC. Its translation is CASSSGTGAGGYTF. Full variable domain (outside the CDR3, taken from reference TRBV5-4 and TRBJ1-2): ETGVTQSPTHLIKTRGQQVTLRCSSQSGHNTVSWYQQALGQGPQFIFQYYREEENGRGNFPPRFSGLQFPNYSSELNVNALELDDSALYLCASSSGTGAGGYTFGSGTRLTVV.

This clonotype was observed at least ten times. The CDR3 region has the DNA TGTGCCAGCAGTGTCCGGAGTCAGGGCCTGCTAGCCAAAAACATTCAGTACTTC. Protein product: CASSVRSQGLLAKNIQYF. The V and J genes are TRBV27 and TRBJ2-4; D may be TRBD1 (5 bases). The CDR3 totals 18 residues. Germline values: CDR1 MNHEY, CDR2 SMNVEV (reference sequence). Between the trimmed V and J ends, which lost 5 bases and 0 bases, there was a span of 20 bases.

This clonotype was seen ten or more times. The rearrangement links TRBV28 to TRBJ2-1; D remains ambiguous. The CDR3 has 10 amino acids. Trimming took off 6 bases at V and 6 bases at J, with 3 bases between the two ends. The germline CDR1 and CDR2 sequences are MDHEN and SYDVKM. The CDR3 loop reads CASSRNEQFF. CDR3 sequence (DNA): TGTGCCAGCAGCCGCAATGAGCAGTTCTTC.

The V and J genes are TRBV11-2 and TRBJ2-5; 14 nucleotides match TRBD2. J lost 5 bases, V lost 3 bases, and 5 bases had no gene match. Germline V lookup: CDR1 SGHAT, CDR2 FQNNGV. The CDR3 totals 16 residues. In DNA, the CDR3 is TGTGCCAGCAGCTTGGGACTAGCGGGAGTGGTGGAGACCCAGTACTTC. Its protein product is CASSLGLAGVVETQYF.

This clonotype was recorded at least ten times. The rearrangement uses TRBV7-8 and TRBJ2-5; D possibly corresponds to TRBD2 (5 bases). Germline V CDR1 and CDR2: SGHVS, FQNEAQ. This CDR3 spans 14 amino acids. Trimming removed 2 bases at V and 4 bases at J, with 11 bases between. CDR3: CASSLPPAGETQYF. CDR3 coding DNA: TGTGCCAGCAGCTTACCTCCGGCGGGAGAGACCCAGTACTTC.

DNA of the CDR3: TGCAGTGCTAGGACTGGTGCTTCCGCGGGAGATACGCAGTATTTT. It translates to CSARTGASAGDTQYF. The chain employs TRBV20-1 and TRBJ2-3; D may be TRBD2 (5 bases). V gave up 3 bases and J gave up 5 bases, with 18 bases separating them. This CDR3 spans 15 amino acids. In germline, CDR1 is DFQATT, CDR2 SNEGSKA (reference sequence).